The clone carrying this T cell receptor beta chain appeared once. This record comes from a study of T cell clonotyping in hematopoietic cell transplantation. Germline CDR1 and CDR2: LNHNV and YYDKDF (reference sequence). CDR3 length equals 13 residues. Trimming removed 0 bases from V and 8 bases from J, with 10 bases in between. The data were produced by immunoSEQ multiplex PCR, yet TCRdb's version contains in-frame clones alone and is incomplete. The sample carries 9,500 to 11,000 clones, about 77% recorded once. The clonotype comes from a female patient between 35 and 55 years old who had an allogeneic stem cell transplant from a related donor, so T cells may come from the graft donor. Some clones in this sample may be carry-over from other donors' samples. This specimen consisted of PBMCs, obtained 30 days after allogeneic stem cell transplant. The chain couples TRBV15 to TRBJ1-2, with D unclear. The CDR3 spells CATSREEGEGYTF. In nucleotides, the CDR3 is TGTGCCACCAGCAGAGAGGAGGGAGAGGGCTACACCTTC.